A selection of T cell receptor beta chains follows, all from one sample in a study of technical replicates of blood from a few donors. Assay used: immunoSEQ multiplex PCR; TCRdb lists only in-frame clones, some missing. The sample shows 75,000 to 95,000 clones, over 90% of them seen only once. The specimen was T cells isolated from PBMCs. The receptor set was obtained from a human donor in good health. The CDR3 runs from the conserved cysteine through the conserved F or W. The D gene is left open where the match is weak.

V	J	D	CDR3
TRBV20-1	TRBJ1-2	-	CSARSVDGYTF
TRBV7-9	TRBJ2-7	-	CASSSADSYEQYF
TRBV4-1	TRBJ2-5	-	CASSQALWRGRYETQYF
TRBV6-6	TRBJ2-1	TRBD2	CASSPTLAGAYNEQFF
TRBV10-3	TRBJ2-3	TRBD2	CAISGGGSLDTQYF
TRBV28	TRBJ1-2	TRBD1	CASSSPTGDGYTF
TRBV5-6	TRBJ1-1	-	CASSLRVIGEAEAFF
TRBV28	TRBJ2-3	-	CASSLLSVTDTQYF
TRBV7-3	TRBJ1-1	-	CASGSLGSTEAFF
TRBV6-5	TRBJ1-2	TRBD1	CASSYSRGRGDYGYTF
TRBV2	TRBJ1-1	-	CASTTDITEAFF
TRBV29-1	TRBJ2-5	-	CSVEDLGVTETQYF
TRBV5-1	TRBJ1-1	TRBD1	CASSLGTGDYAEAFF
TRBV7-9	TRBJ1-2	-	CASGRAFSYGYTF
TRBV7-9	TRBJ2-2	TRBD2	CASSLNRAGMELFF
TRBV14	TRBJ2-2	-	CASSQQVTGELFF
TRBV9	TRBJ1-2	-	CASSVAVGRTNYGYTF
TRBV14	TRBJ1-1	-	CASSQGQGYTEAFF
TRBV7-2	TRBJ1-5	TRBD1	CASSRTGNQPQHF
TRBV7-9	TRBJ2-1	-	CASRVRLGNEQFF
TRBV5-1	TRBJ2-3	-	CASSPHLLDSGDTQYF
TRBV7-7	TRBJ2-2	-	CASSQDSSGELFF
TRBV28	-	TRBD2	CASSLLTIRLAGRYEQYF
TRBV6-4	TRBJ2-7	-	CASSEVIDSYEQYF
TRBV29-1	TRBJ2-7	TRBD1	CSVVRGHTSYEQYF
TRBV2	TRBJ1-4	-	CASGPNEKLFF
TRBV19	TRBJ2-1	TRBD2	CASSPLPSGRANEQFF
TRBV7-2	TRBJ1-6	-	CASSFRVDRNNSPLHF
TRBV2	TRBJ2-5	TRBD2	CASSPGTSGETQYF
TRBV6-5	TRBJ2-1	TRBD2	CASSLASGGYNEQFF
TRBV28	TRBJ2-6	TRBD1	CASRLGTGALWANVLTF
TRBV7-3	TRBJ2-1	TRBD2	CASSPQTLLAGALSNEQFF
TRBV5-1	TRBJ1-2	-	CASSLGNWEGYGYTF
TRBV7-2	TRBJ2-7	-	CASSLGSGTPSYEQYF
TRBV19	TRBJ1-4	-	CASSIVRVRTSTNEKLFF
TRBV5-1	TRBJ2-2	TRBD1	CASSSGQGAWAGELFF
TRBV2	TRBJ1-1	-	CASSITGNTEAFF
TRBV5-1	TRBJ1-1	-	CASSSSGWNTEAFF
TRBV7-6	TRBJ2-7	TRBD2	CASSPRRILAGASYEQYF
TRBV6-1	TRBJ2-3	TRBD1	CASSWGDRGTDTQYF
TRBV5-1	TRBJ2-1	-	CASSPRLSEYNEQFF
TRBV2	TRBJ2-5	-	CASSPDRTQTQYF
TRBV15	TRBJ1-2	-	CATSSLTASANYGYTF
TRBV5-1	TRBJ2-5	TRBD2	CASSPTSGQETQYF
TRBV4-1	TRBJ2-5	-	CASSSPGQETQYF
TRBV7-2	TRBJ2-2	TRBD1	CASSFLTTGGSGELFF
TRBV29-1	TRBJ1-4	TRBD1	CSVARDRSEKLFF
TRBV6-5	TRBJ2-3	-	CASNTPRDTDTQYF
TRBV4-1	TRBJ1-1	TRBD1	CASSRTGANTEAFF
TRBV2	TRBJ1-1	-	CASPYRNTEAFF
TRBV6-5	TRBJ2-2	TRBD1	CASSPGTAVGELFF
TRBV6-1	TRBJ2-3	TRBD1	CASRTGSDTQYF
TRBV2	TRBJ2-1	TRBD2	CASRASGAYNEQFF
TRBV5-4	TRBJ1-3	TRBD1	CASSQNRDRPNTIYF
TRBV6-1	TRBJ2-7	-	CASSEWGTGPYF
TRBV7-2	TRBJ1-2	TRBD1	CASSLALRDREIYGYTF
TRBV15	TRBJ1-5	-	CATSRDSGVTSYSNQPQHF
TRBV27	TRBJ2-1	-	CASHGAGYNEQFF